This T cell receptor beta chain stems from a study of shared clonotypes between healthy human individuals. TCRdb's copy holds only in-frame clones and misses some; the assay was immunoSEQ multiplex PCR. The sample contains over 1.4 million clones, roughly 95% of which appear only once. In its sample, this clone was seen once. Sequencing was done on a sample of naive CD4+ T cells sorted from blood. Subset defined: CD45RA+ positively selected. This clonotype was obtained from a man aged 25 to 40 in good health.

The CDR3: CASSESGERNTQYF. CDR3 in DNA: TGTGCCAGCAGTGAATCCGGGGAAAGGAATACGCAGTATTTT. This rearrangement joins TRBV25-1 to TRBJ2-3, with a weak D call TRBD2 (5 bases). The CDR3 length is 14 residues. The germline gives CDR1 MGHDK, CDR2 SYGVNS. The V end was cut by 1 base, the J end by 7 bases, with 12 bases between.